There are a few counts of the clone carrying this T cell receptor (beta chain). Its antigen is undetermined. These data come from a study of CD8 T cells in ankylosing spondylitis. Using quantitative 5'-RACE with molecular barcodes, the authors made TCR beta libraries. Via MiXCR, TCRdb re-called the 5' RACE reads, giving one row per CDR3 protein. The sample consists of around 480,000 distinct CDR3 sequences, about 15% of them appearing once. Losses at the gene ends were 5 bases for V and 4 bases for J; bases not matched to a gene: 5. This CDR3 is built from 14 residues. General observations from the study: A motif in TCR beta, a set of roughly 8 highly homologous variants, appeared characteristic of ankylosing spondylitis blood. From matched ankylosing spondylitis synovial fluid, disease-linked clones were reportedly recovered at significantly enriched levels. Certain motif variants had earlier appeared in reactive arthritis synovial fluid and blood.

The origin of this receptor is a male donor with ankylosing spondylitis. The J gene is TRBJ2-7, the V gene TRBV12-3 or TRBV12-4; 10 nucleotides line up with TRBD2. Sequences were obtained from blood, either unsorted or a sorted T cell fraction (not recorded which). The CDR3 region is CASSPPGLAYEQYF. DNA for the CDR3: TGTGCCAGCAGTCCCCCGGGACTAGCGTACGAGCAGTACTTC.